The rows below give T cell receptor beta chains drawn from one sample of a study of blood T cell repertoires in COVID-19. Using immunoSEQ multiplex PCR, the repertoire was profiled, and TCRdb retains in-frame clones only, with some absent. The repertoire has approximately 150,000 clones, roughly 80% of them found once; the top ten carry about 5.8%. Sequenced sample: PBMCs or T cells enriched from blood (not recorded which). All receptors derive from a middle-aged woman with acute COVID-19. CDR3s include the opening cysteine and the closing phenylalanine or tryptophan. The D gene is left open where the match is weak. Clone sizes are given selectively: once, few, many, or a class where the clone is expanded.

size: .
V: TRBV6-5
D: .
J: TRBJ1-2
DNA: TGTGCCAGCAGTAAACAACAGGGAATTGAGGGCTACACCTTC
CDR3: CASSKQQGIEGYTF

size: .
V: TRBV7-9
D: .
J: TRBJ1-4
DNA: TGTGCCAGCAGCTTAAAGCAACCGGCGGGTGAAAAACTGTTTTTT
CDR3: CASSLKQPAGEKLFF

size: .
V: TRBV9
D: TRBD2
J: TRBJ2-1
DNA: TGTGCCAGCAGCCAGAGCGGGGGTACCTACAATGAGCAGTTCTTC
CDR3: CASSQSGGTYNEQFF

size: .
V: TRBV11-2
D: TRBD1
J: TRBJ1-3
DNA: TGTGCCAGCAGCCCCTCGACAGGGTCGGGAAACACCATATATTTT
CDR3: CASSPSTGSGNTIYF

size: few
V: TRBV20-1
D: .
J: TRBJ1-1
DNA: TGCAGCGTACAATTGAACACTGAAGCTTTCTTT
CDR3: CSVQLNTEAFF

size: .
V: TRBV5-1
D: TRBD1
J: TRBJ1-2
DNA: TGCGCCAGCAGCTTCCTGGACAGGGGAGTGGGCTACACCTTC
CDR3: CASSFLDRGVGYTF

size: .
V: TRBV2
D: .
J: TRBJ2-3
DNA: TGTGCCAGCAGTGAAGCGCAAATGAGTAGCGCAACCACAGATACGCAGTATTTT
CDR3: CASSEAQMSSATTDTQYF

size: .
V: TRBV30
D: .
J: TRBJ2-5
DNA: TGTGCCTGGAGTGGAACCCCCGAACCTAAGACCCAGTACTTC
CDR3: CAWSGTPEPKTQYF

size: .
V: TRBV7-3
D: TRBD2
J: TRBJ2-5
DNA: TGTGCCAGCAGCCCACGTGGGGGGGTCGGCGAGACCCAGTACTTC
CDR3: CASSPRGGVGETQYF

size: .
V: TRBV5-1
D: .
J: TRBJ1-2
DNA: TGCGCCAGCAGCCAGGACCCACAGGAAGGGCCCTATGGCTACACCTTC
CDR3: CASSQDPQEGPYGYTF

size: .
V: TRBV25-1
D: TRBD2
J: TRBJ2-1
DNA: TGTGCCAGCAGTGACCTAACAGCGGGAGGGTCGTACAATGAGCAGTTCTTC
CDR3: CASSDLTAGGSYNEQFF

size: .
V: TRBV10-3
D: .
J: TRBJ1-1
DNA: TGTGCCATCAGAGAACAGGGACGGGGTAACACTGAAGCTTTCTTT
CDR3: CAIREQGRGNTEAFF

size: .
V: TRBV18
D: .
J: TRBJ1-1
DNA: TGTGCCAGCTCACAGGGGCAGGCGAACACTGAAGCTTTCTTT
CDR3: CASSQGQANTEAFF

size: few
V: TRBV9
D: .
J: TRBJ2-3
DNA: TGTGCCAGCAGCGTAGGGTCAGGGCGAGGCAGCGCAGATACGCAGTATTTT
CDR3: CASSVGSGRGSADTQYF

size: .
V: TRBV27
D: TRBD2
J: TRBJ2-7
DNA: TGTGCCAGCAGTTTAGGCGGGAGGGCATCCTACGAGCAGTACTTC
CDR3: CASSLGGRASYEQYF

size: .
V: TRBV6-2/TRBV6-3
D: .
J: TRBJ2-2
DNA: TGTGCCAGCAGTTTGAGGGTCACCGGGGAGCTGTTTTTT
CDR3: CASSLRVTGELFF

size: .
V: TRBV5-1
D: TRBD2
J: TRBJ2-3
DNA: TGCGCCAGCAGCTACAAGCCAAGATCGACTAGCGGTGAGAGCCATACGCAGTATTTT
CDR3: CASSYKPRSTSGESHTQYF

size: .
V: TRBV5-6
D: .
J: TRBJ2-5
DNA: TGTGCCAGCAGCCCCCCGGGACTTCTTCAAGAGACCCAGTACTTC
CDR3: CASSPPGLLQETQYF

size: .
V: TRBV14
D: .
J: TRBJ2-1
DNA: TGTGCCAGCAGCCAAGAGGGGGCGGTCCCCCATGAGCAGTTCTTC
CDR3: CASSQEGAVPHEQFF

size: .
V: TRBV7-3
D: TRBD2
J: TRBJ2-3
DNA: TGTGCCAGCAGCTTAGAATGGACTAGCGGGAGTCTAAGCACAGATACGCAGTATTTT
CDR3: CASSLEWTSGSLSTDTQYF

size: .
V: TRBV28
D: TRBD1
J: TRBJ2-1
DNA: TGTGCCAGCAGTTCCTCCGGGACAGGGCTCCATAATGAGCAGTTCTTC
CDR3: CASSSSGTGLHNEQFF

size: .
V: TRBV20-1
D: TRBD1
J: TRBJ2-5
DNA: TGCAGTGCTATATTTAGGGACAGCCTGTACTTC
CDR3: CSAIFRDSLYF

size: .
V: TRBV7-9
D: .
J: TRBJ1-5
DNA: TGTGCCAGCAGCTTAGACAGGGGCAATCAGCCCCAGCATTTT
CDR3: CASSLDRGNQPQHF

size: .
V: TRBV19
D: TRBD2
J: TRBJ2-1
DNA: TGTGCCAGTAGTATAGGTTCTCGCGGGAGCCTTAGGGATGAGCAGTTCTTC
CDR3: CASSIGSRGSLRDEQFF

size: .
V: TRBV29-1
D: TRBD1
J: TRBJ1-1
DNA: TGCAGCGTCCTCAGACCACAGGGGACTGAAGCTTTCTTT
CDR3: CSVLRPQGTEAFF

size: few
V: TRBV5-1
D: TRBD2
J: TRBJ2-1
DNA: TGCGCCAGCAGCTCGACTAGCGGGAGGGACAATGAGCAGTTCTTC
CDR3: CASSSTSGRDNEQFF

size: .
V: TRBV18
D: TRBD1
J: TRBJ2-3
DNA: TGTGCCAGCTCACTGACAGGGGGAACGGATACGCAGTATTTT
CDR3: CASSLTGGTDTQYF

size: .
V: TRBV5-6
D: .
J: TRBJ2-1
DNA: TGTGCCAGCAGCTTGGAGCTAGCAGCCTACAATGAGCAGTTCTTC
CDR3: CASSLELAAYNEQFF

size: few
V: TRBV3-1/TRBV3-2
D: .
J: TRBJ1-3
DNA: TGTGCCACCGCTCTAAGCTCTGGAAACACCATATATTTT
CDR3: CATALSSGNTIYF

size: .
V: TRBV19
D: .
J: TRBJ1-2
DNA: TGTGCCAGTAGTCCCACGGACAAATATGGCTACACCTTC
CDR3: CASSPTDKYGYTF

size: .
V: TRBV19
D: TRBD1
J: TRBJ2-2
DNA: TGTGCCAGTAGTATCGGACAGGTGAACACCGGGGAGCTGTTTTTT
CDR3: CASSIGQVNTGELFF

size: .
V: TRBV14
D: .
J: TRBJ2-2
DNA: TGTGCCAGCAGCCACCAGGGTTACACCGGGGAGCTGTTTTTT
CDR3: CASSHQGYTGELFF

size: .
V: TRBV2
D: TRBD1
J: TRBJ2-6
DNA: TGTGCCAGCAGTACCAGCGGACAGGGCCAATCTGGGGCCAACGTCCTGACTTTC
CDR3: CASSTSGQGQSGANVLTF

size: .
V: TRBV6-5
D: .
J: TRBJ2-7
DNA: TGTGCCAGCCGGGGACACTACGAGCAGTACTTC
CDR3: CASRGHYEQYF

size: .
V: TRBV28
D: .
J: TRBJ1-3
DNA: TGTGCCAGCAGGAGGGAGGGCGGAAACACCATATATTTT
CDR3: CASRREGGNTIYF

size: .
V: TRBV7-8
D: .
J: TRBJ1-1
DNA: TGTGCCAGCAGCCAACTGGGCGGGACTGAAGCTTTCTTT
CDR3: CASSQLGGTEAFF

size: .
V: TRBV7-9
D: .
J: TRBJ1-4
DNA: TGTGCCAGCAGCGCTCCGGGGGTAGGGGAAGAAAAACTGTTTTTT
CDR3: CASSAPGVGEEKLFF

size: .
V: TRBV19
D: TRBD2
J: TRBJ2-3
DNA: TGTGCCAGTAGTCCCCCGGGACTAAGGACAGATACGCAGTATTTT
CDR3: CASSPPGLRTDTQYF

size: .
V: TRBV7-9
D: TRBD2
J: TRBJ2-1
DNA: TGTGCCAGCAGCCCAGGACTAGCGGGGCCCTCCTACAATGAGCAGTTCTTC
CDR3: CASSPGLAGPSYNEQFF

size: .
V: TRBV20-1
D: .
J: TRBJ2-5
DNA: TGCAGTGCTAGTTCGGGAGCTGTCGGGGAGACCCAGTACTTC
CDR3: CSASSGAVGETQYF

size: .
V: TRBV7-2
D: TRBD1
J: TRBJ1-2
DNA: TGTGCCAGCACTCCTGGACAGGGGGCCGTCGGCTACACCTTC
CDR3: CASTPGQGAVGYTF

size: .
V: TRBV6-1
D: TRBD2
J: TRBJ2-3
DNA: TGTGCCAGCAGTGAGCGGGATGGCACTAGCGCAGATACGCAGTATTTT
CDR3: CASSERDGTSADTQYF

size: .
V: TRBV6-5
D: TRBD1
J: TRBJ1-2
DNA: TGTGCCAGCAGTTACCAGGGGGGCGCTAACTATGGCTACACCTTC
CDR3: CASSYQGGANYGYTF

size: .
V: TRBV19
D: .
J: TRBJ1-1
DNA: TGTGCCAGTAGAATCCAGCACGGGATGAACACTGAAGCTTTCTTT
CDR3: CASRIQHGMNTEAFF

size: .
V: TRBV7-9
D: TRBD2
J: TRBJ2-1
DNA: TGTGCCAGCAGCCATAGCGGGAGCCTCTCCTACAATGAGCAGTTCTTC
CDR3: CASSHSGSLSYNEQFF

size: .
V: TRBV4-1
D: TRBD2
J: TRBJ2-1
DNA: TGCGCCAGCAGCAGGGCTAGCGGGAGGGTTGAGCAGTTCTTC
CDR3: CASSRASGRVEQFF

size: once
V: TRBV7-9
D: TRBD2
J: TRBJ2-1
DNA: TGTGCCAGCAGACATCCCCCCGGACTAGCGGCCCTAGCCGATGAGCAGTTCTTC
CDR3: CASRHPPGLAALADEQFF

size: .
V: TRBV7-2
D: TRBD2
J: TRBJ2-3
DNA: TGTGCCAGCAGCTTTGGACTAGCAGTCGATACGCAGTATTTT
CDR3: CASSFGLAVDTQYF

size: .
V: TRBV6-5
D: TRBD1
J: TRBJ1-6
DNA: TGTGCCAGCAGGGGACAGGGAGGCTATAATTCACCCCTCCACTTT
CDR3: CASRGQGGYNSPLHF

size: .
V: TRBV4-2
D: TRBD2
J: TRBJ2-1
DNA: TGTGCCAGCAGCCGGGGGACTAGCGGGAGAGGGGGAAATGAGCAGTTCTTC
CDR3: CASSRGTSGRGGNEQFF

size: few
V: TRBV10-1
D: .
J: TRBJ2-2
DNA: TGCGCCAGCAGTTCGACGGGGAGCGGGTTCGCCGGGGAGCTGTTTTTT
CDR3: CASSSTGSGFAGELFF